This TCR beta chain was recorded in a study of immune cell composition in non-small cell lung cancer. Study-level findings and limits: Squamous carcinomas (about 75%) more often had tumour-associated clones >0.5% than adenocarcinomas (around 33%).

The V and J ends lost 1 base and 5 bases respectively, with 8 bases between them. The CDR3 length is 13 residues. In germline, CDR1 is SNHLY, CDR2 FYNNEI. Remarks on this clone: Its antigen is undetermined.

The normal lung sample lay at least 3 cm, and maximally far, from the tumour. The method was immunoSEQ multiplex PCR; TCRdb's version includes in-frame clones alone and lacks a portion of them. The sample carries 3,000 to 4,000 clones, roughly two thirds recorded once. The TCR sequence derives from a human donor with non-small cell lung cancer. V usage is TRBV2 and J usage is TRBJ1-2; no clear D. Source material: non-adjacent lung tissue. The CDR3 bases are TGTGCCAGCAGTGAAGGTTCAGCGTATGGCTACACCTTC. Translated, it gives CASSEGSAYGYTF.